This TCR beta chain is from a study of shared clonotypes between healthy human individuals. Germline V gives CDR1 SGHTA, CDR2 FQGTGA. The CDR3 covers 13 residues. V was clipped by 4 bases and J by 5 bases; unmatched bases: 4. Some clones are missing from TCRdb's copy, which holds only in-frame ones; the method was immunoSEQ multiplex PCR. The table records 2 million to 3 million clones, 93% of them present only once. The sequenced sample consisted of naive CD4+ T cells from PBMCs. The subset was: CD45RA+ positively selected. This chain links TRBV7-3 with TRBJ2-7, with 8 bases aligning to TRBD1. The clonotype comes from a young man in good health. Some clones in this sample may be carry-over from other donors' samples. The CDR3 region is CASSSQGADEQYF. The CDR3 DNA reads TGTGCCAGCAGCTCCCAGGGGGCGGACGAGCAGTACTTC.